Listed here are 20 T cell receptor beta chains from one sample, sequenced in a study of blood T cell repertoires in COVID-19. Clones were read by immunoSEQ multiplex PCR, and TCRdb kept only the in-frame ones, dropping some. The sample yields about 160,000 clones, about 92% seen once. The sample taken for sequencing was peripheral blood. The receptor source for this set is an older woman with COVID-19, enrolled during active disease.

The rearrangement links TRBV18 to TRBJ1-1; possibly TRBD1 for D (6 bases). V was clipped by 4 bases and J by 2 bases, with 14 bases between them. Germline V gene sequence: CDR1 KGHSH, CDR2 LQKENI. This CDR3 has 15 amino acids. Here the CDR3 reads CASSRKSTGNTEAFF. The DNA of the CDR3 is TGTGCCAGCTCACGTAAATCGACAGGCAACACTGAAGCTTTCTTT. The full variable domain, in which reference TRBV18 and TRBJ1-1 provide the parts outside the CDR3, is NAGVMQNPRHLVRRRGQEARLRCSPMKGHSHVYWYRQLPEEGLKFMVYLQKENIIDESGMPKERFSAEFPKEGPSILRIQQVVRGDSAAYFCASSRKSTGNTEAFFGQGTRLTVV.

The V gene is TRBV19, the J gene TRBJ1-3; 7 bases agree with TRBD1. Unmatched junction bases numbered 5, after V lost 5 bases and J lost 1 base. The CDR3 loop spans 15 amino acids. CDR1 is LNHDA, CDR2 SQIVND, per germline (reference sequence). CDR3 in amino acids: CASSSQTGSGNTIYF. DNA of the CDR3: TGTGCCAGTAGTTCCCAGACAGGGTCTGGAAACACCATATATTTT. The full variable domain, in which reference TRBV19 and TRBJ1-3 provide the parts outside the CDR3, is DGGITQSPKYLFRKEGQNVTLSCEQNLNHDAMYWYRQDPGQGLRLIYYSQIVNDFQKGDIAEGYSVSREKKESFPLTVTSAQKNPTAFYLCASSSQTGSGNTIYFGEGSWLTVV.

The V and J genes are TRBV5-1 and TRBJ2-7; perhaps TRBD2 as D (6 bases). The CDR3 length is 15 residues. Germline CDR1 SGHRS, CDR2 YFSETQ. The V and J ends lost 0 bases and 2 bases respectively, with 12 bases between them. The CDR3: CASSLVTAGPYEQYF. The CDR3 nucleotides are TGCGCCAGCAGCTTGGTGACGGCGGGGCCCTACGAGCAGTACTTC. The full variable domain, its missing parts supplied by reference TRBV5-1 and TRBJ2-7, is KAGVTQTPRYLIKTRGQQVTLSCSPISGHRSVSWYQQTPGQGLQFLFEYFSETQRNKGNFPGRFSGRQFSNSRSEMNVSTLELGDSALYLCASSLVTAGPYEQYFGPGTRLTVT.

This rearrangement joins TRBV6-1 to TRBJ1-4; TRBD1 matches 7 bases. CDR1 is MNHNS, CDR2 SASEGT, per germline. The CDR3 consists of 15 residues. With V trimmed by 2 bases and J by 12 bases, 12 bases remained unmatched. Written as DNA, the CDR3 is TGTGCCAGCAGTGAAAGGGGGCAGGCAAGGGGGGAACTGTTTTTT. It encodes CASSERGQARGELFF.

CDR3: CASRAGGGETQYF. CDR3 bases: TGTGCCAGCAGGGCAGGGGGCGGTGAGACCCAGTACTTC. V gene TRBV6-5 combines with J gene TRBJ2-5, with 8 positions matching TRBD1. The J segment lost 5 bases and the V segment lost 6 bases, leaving 5 bases of the junction unmatched. The CDR3 length is 13 residues. Germline assignment: CDR1 MNHEY and CDR2 SVGAGI.

The sample holds one count of this clone. V is TRBV5-4 and J is TRBJ2-5; D is possibly TRBD2 (6 bases). This CDR3 spans 16 amino acids. Germline loops: CDR1 SGHNT, CDR2 YYREEE (reference sequence). V lost 0 bases to trimming and J lost 5 bases, with 17 bases between them. This CDR3 reads CASSLARGSLAETQYF. CDR3 in DNA: TGTGCCAGCAGCTTGGCCCGAGGTTCGCTAGCGGAGACCCAGTACTTC.

The chain employs TRBV4-2 and TRBJ1-2; D not resolved. Trimming took 2 bases from V and 8 from J, leaving 15 bases between them. The germline CDR1 and CDR2 sequences are LGHNA and YNFKEQ. The CDR3 is made up of 14 amino acids. This chain's CDR3 is CASSQSTTPGGYTF. The CDR3, as DNA: TGTGCCAGCAGCCAATCCACGACCCCGGGGGGCTACACCTTC.

This chain joins TRBV6-5 and TRBJ2-7; D not resolved. Germline V gene lookup returns CDR1 MNHEY and CDR2 SVGAGI. This CDR3 contains 14 residues. V lost 5 bases and J lost 0, with 11 bases in between. The CDR3 bases are TGTGCCAGCAGTAGAGATAGGAGCTCCTACGAGCAGTACTTC. It encodes CASSRDRSSYEQYF.

The chain links TRBV4-3 to TRBJ2-1; 7 positions agree with TRBD2. This CDR3 is 13 amino acids long. CDR1 is LGHNA, CDR2 YSLEER, per germline. V gave up 1 base and J gave up 10 bases; unmatched junction bases: 4. In DNA form, the CDR3 reads TGCGCCAGCAGCCAAGGTAGTAGCGGGGAGCAGTTCTTC. Its protein is CASSQGSSGEQFF.

This clone is a singleton in its sample. This chain connects TRBV3-1 (or the pseudogene TRBV3-2) to TRBJ1-2, with D possibly TRBD1 on 6 matching bases. The CDR3 contains 15 residues. Trimming removed 1 base from V and 8 bases from J, with 17 bases in between. Germline-derived CDR1 and CDR2 are LGHDT and YNNKEL (reference sequence). CDR3 sequence: CASSQGFDRTVGYTF. The DNA of the CDR3 is TGTGCCAGCAGCCAAGGGTTTGACAGGACCGTGGGCTACACCTTC.

The rearrangement links TRBV6-1 to TRBJ1-4; D unclear. The CDR3 length is 15 residues. The germline V gene encodes CDR1 MNHNS and CDR2 SASEGT. The V end was cut by 2 bases, the J end by 0 bases, with 7 bases between. CDR3 protein: CASSEWEATNEKLFF. CDR3 bases: TGTGCCAGCAGTGAATGGGAGGCAACTAATGAAAAACTGTTTTTT.

The chain carries TRBV7-2 and TRBJ1-1; 9 bases are shared with TRBD1. There are 15 residues in the CDR3. Germline CDR1 SGHTA, CDR2 FQGNSA. Trimming took 4 bases from V and 0 from J; bases not matched to a gene: 3. Here the CDR3 reads CASSSQGAMNTEAFF. The CDR3 DNA reads as TGTGCCAGCAGCTCACAGGGGGCGATGAACACTGAAGCTTTCTTT.

The chain has TRBV4-3 and TRBJ2-2; 13 positions agree with TRBD2. The germline CDR1 and CDR2 sequences are LGHNA and YSLEER. J gave up 6 bases and V 0 bases, and 4 bases lay outside the gene matches. This CDR3 contains 17 residues. The CDR3 sequence is CASSQDTSGGAPGELFF. The CDR3 DNA follows: TGCGCCAGCAGCCAAGATACTAGCGGGGGGGCCCCCGGGGAGCTGTTTTTT.

The rearrangement joins TRBV19 to TRBJ1-1; 7 bases are shared with TRBD1. V gave up 8 bases and J gave up 4 bases; unmatched junction bases: 7. This CDR3 region has 13 residues. CDR1 LNHDA and CDR2 SQIVND come from the germline V gene (reference sequence). The CDR3: CASSSQGGTEAFF. In DNA, the CDR3 is TGTGCCAGTTCCAGTCAGGGGGGCACTGAAGCTTTCTTT.

CDR3 coding DNA: TGTGCCAGCAGCGTAGTAGGAGTAGGAGGCTACACCTTC. Translating it yields CASSVVGVGGYTF. The rearrangement uses TRBV9 and TRBJ1-2; D not certain. The CDR3 is made up of 13 amino acids. V shed 0 bases and J shed 8 bases, with 11 bases lying between them. Germline V gene lookup returns CDR1 SGDLS and CDR2 YYNGEE.

This rearrangement joins TRBV10-3 to TRBJ1-2, with D possibly being TRBD1 (5 bases). Trimming shortened V by 8 bases and J by 0 bases, and 13 bases separated the two germline ends. The germline CDR1 and CDR2 sequences are ENHRY and SYGVKD. The CDR3 covers 14 residues. CDR3 nucleotide sequence: TGTGCCATCTCCGGGGGGTTGACTAACTATGGCTACACCTTC. Its translation: CAISGGLTNYGYTF.

V gene TRBV7-2 combines with J gene TRBJ1-1; TRBD1 agrees at 7 bases. This CDR3 comprises 13 residues. Germline CDR1 and CDR2: SGHTA and FQGNSA. V lost 5 bases and J lost 8; bases outside the gene matches: 8. CDR3 amino acids: CASSTWDRLEAFF. DNA of the CDR3: TGTGCCAGCAGCACCTGGGACAGATTGGAAGCTTTCTTT.

CDR3 amino acids: CSVARTRRGNEQFF. The CDR3 nucleotides read TGCAGCGTTGCCCGGACGAGAAGGGGCAATGAGCAGTTCTTC. The chain joins TRBV29-1 to TRBJ2-1; weak D call: TRBD1 (5 bases). Trimming left V 4 bases short and J 6 bases short, with 16 bases between. CDR1 and CDR2 (germline): SQVTM, ANQGSEA. The CDR3 is made up of 14 amino acids.

The rearrangement uses TRBV20-1 and TRBJ1-6; D not resolved. Germline CDR1 is DFQATT and CDR2 is SNEGSKA (reference sequence). There are 15 residues in the CDR3. The V and J ends lost 3 bases and 4 bases respectively, with 13 bases between them. The CDR3 nucleotides are TGCAGTGCTAGTAAGCGGACGGAGTATAATTCACCCCTCCACTTT. Translated, it gives CSASKRTEYNSPLHF.

This chain joins TRBV7-2 and TRBJ1-4, with 7 bases fitting TRBD1. The CDR3 consists of 15 residues. V lost 3 bases and J lost 3; bases outside the gene matches: 4. Germline CDR1 and CDR2: SGHTA and FQGNSA. CDR3 amino acids: CASSLNRGSNEKLFF. In DNA form, the CDR3 reads TGTGCCAGCAGCTTGAACAGGGGATCTAATGAAAAACTGTTTTTT.